This T cell receptor (beta chain) was recorded in a study of blood T cells in healthy people across ages. Every donor gave ten milliliters of peripheral blood. Primers used in a second PCR of about 7 to 12 cycles were a sample-barcoded 5' primer and a J-beta primer mix. Each cDNA was tagged by a template-switch adaptor containing 12 random nucleotides. MiXCR was run by TCRdb on the 5' RACE reads, yielding one entry per CDR3 protein. The data show about 1.6 million distinct CDR3 sequences, almost 35% seen once. Study conclusions and caveats: Among long-lived donors, naive CD4+ cells were more numerous and diversity higher than in aged donors. When one million T cells were used, diversity estimates were thought to be underestimates.

In this sample, this clonotype turned up many times. Its antigen remains unidentified. Trimming shortened V by 6 bases and J by 2 bases, and 15 bases separated the two germline ends. The CDR3 consists of 15 residues. Germline lookup yields CDR1 MNHEY and CDR2 SVGAGI. The TCR originated in a woman aged 25 to 39 in good health. The chain links TRBV6-5 to TRBJ2-3, with D possibly being TRBD1 (6 bases). Input material: blood. CDR3 amino acids: CASSDRQDHTDTQYF. In DNA form, the CDR3 reads TGTGCCAGCAGCGATCGACAGGACCACACAGATACGCAGTATTTT.